A selection of T cell receptor beta chains follows, all from one sample in a study of PD-1 blockade in classical Hodgkin lymphoma. Produced via immunoSEQ multiplex PCR; TCRdb's table is partial and in-frame only. Among around 28,000 clones listed, roughly 70% were seen once. The starting material was peripheral blood mononuclear cells (PBMCs), obtained before the second cycle of nivolumab. The receptors derive from a human donor with classical Hodgkin lymphoma. CDR3s include the opening cysteine and the closing phenylalanine or tryptophan. The D gene is left open where the match is weak. Clone size appears in some rows only: once, few, many, or a class for an expanded clone.

>TRBV5-1|NA|TRBJ2-1|TRBD1
CASSFNVPGQGAGYNEQFF
TGCGCCAGCAGCTTTAACGTCCCGGGACAGGGGGCAGGGTACAATGAGCAGTTCTTC
>TRBV10-3|NA|TRBJ2-5|NA
CAISDLETQYF
TGTGCCATCAGTGATTTGGAGACCCAGTACTTC
>TRBV6-5|NA|TRBJ2-3|TRBD1
CASSYHQGVGTDTQYF
TGTGCCAGCAGTTATCATCAGGGGGTAGGCACAGATACGCAGTATTTT
>TRBV11-3|once|TRBJ2-6|NA
CASSLGGSTGANVLTF
TGTGCCAGCAGCTTAGGTGGGTCCACGGGAGCCAACGTCCTGACTTTC
>TRBV19|NA|TRBJ1-2|NA
CASSTLGANYGYTF
TGTGCCAGTAGTACTCTGGGGGCGAACTATGGCTACACCTTC
>TRBV28|NA|TRBJ1-1|NA
CASSLTPGNPTEAFF
TGTGCCAGCAGTTTAACCCCAGGGAATCCGACTGAAGCTTTCTTT
>TRBV5-4|NA|TRBJ1-5|NA
CASSSNIGYNQPQHF
TGTGCCAGCAGCTCCAATATCGGATATAATCAGCCCCAGCATTTT
>TRBV19|few|TRBJ1-1|TRBD1
CASGGQGMNTEAFF
TGTGCCAGTGGAGGACAGGGAATGAACACTGAAGCTTTCTTT
>TRBV5-3|NA|TRBJ1-5|NA
CARSHLGGEWGQPQHF
TGTGCCAGAAGCCACCTTGGGGGGGAGTGGGGTCAGCCCCAGCATTTT
>TRBV7-2|NA|TRBJ2-1|NA
CASSLALLNRNEQFF
TGTGCCAGCAGCTTAGCGCTATTAAATAGAAACGAGCAGTTCTTC
>TRBV5-4|NA|TRBJ2-2|NA
CASSQSGGTPYTGELFF
TGTGCCAGCAGCCAAAGTGGGGGGACACCTTACACCGGGGAGCTGTTTTTT
>TRBV4-1|NA|TRBJ1-2|NA
CASSPSRNYGYTF
TGCGCCAGCAGCCCCAGCCGAAACTATGGCTACACCTTC
>TRBV19|NA|TRBJ2-4|NA
CASSLIKNIQYF
TGTGCCAGTAGTCTGATCAAAAACATTCAGTACTTC
>TRBV6-5|once|TRBJ2-1|NA
CASTPRVLANEQFF
TGTGCCAGCACTCCCCGGGTCCTAGCGAATGAGCAGTTCTTC
>TRBV27|NA|TRBJ1-6|NA
CASSLVKWGFNSPLHF
TGTGCCAGCAGTTTAGTAAAGTGGGGGTTCAATTCACCCCTCCACTTT
>TRBV4-3|few|TRBJ2-4|NA
CASSQDLRGALLDIQYF
TGCGCCAGCAGCCAAGATTTACGGGGGGCCCTTTTGGACATTCAGTACTTC
>TRBV28|NA|TRBJ2-7|NA
CASSHGSLSYEQYF
TGTGCCAGCAGCCATGGTTCCCTCTCCTACGAGCAGTACTTC
>TRBV5-6|once|TRBJ1-5|NA
CASSLGGGTINQPQHF
TGTGCCAGCAGCTTAGGAGGGGGGACGATCAATCAGCCCCAGCATTTT
>TRBV28|NA|TRBJ1-1|NA
CASTRLTLGTGGNTEAFF
TGTGCCAGCACACGACTGACACTCGGTACAGGTGGGAACACTGAAGCTTTCTTT
>TRBV4-3|once|TRBJ1-2|NA
CASSPTGQRYGYTF
TGCGCCAGCAGCCCGACAGGTCAGAGGTATGGCTACACCTTC
>TRBV7-9|few|TRBJ2-3|NA
CASSLALGGVGGDTQYF
TGTGCCAGCAGCTTAGCGCTCGGCGGGGTGGGAGGAGATACGCAGTATTTT
>TRBV9|NA|TRBJ2-2|NA
CASSVLGGARNTGELFF
TGTGCCAGCAGCGTACTGGGCGGAGCGCGGAACACCGGGGAGCTGTTTTTT